The subject of this entry is one T cell receptor beta chain. The antigen remains unidentified. Generated by immunoSEQ multiplex PCR, the TCRdb table keeps only in-frame clones and is missing some. The repertoire holds approximately 150,000 clones, with approximately 86% as singletons. The CDR3 spans 14 residues. With 0 bases removed from V and 10 bases from J, the gap between germline ends came to 11 bases. CDR1 and CDR2 from the germline V gene are SGHRS and YFSETQ. The data were taken from a study of cytomegalovirus exposure and HLA in healthy donors. The study's findings and limits: The study labeled fewer than 200 TCR beta chains cytomegalovirus-associated.

The sequence came from a young man in good health and CMV-seropositive. The J gene is TRBJ1-6, the V gene TRBV5-1; D unresolved. Sequenced input: PBMCs. DNA of the CDR3: TGCGCCAGCAGCTTGGTTGAGGGAAGATCACCCCTCCACTTT. Amino acid sequence: CASSLVEGRSPLHF. Full variable domain (outside the CDR3, taken from reference TRBV5-1 and TRBJ1-6): KAGVTQTPRYLIKTRGQQVTLSCSPISGHRSVSWYQQTPGQGLQFLFEYFSETQRNKGNFPGRFSGRQFSNSRSEMNVSTLELGDSALYLCASSLVEGRSPLHFGNGTRLTVT.